Below, 20 T cell receptor beta chains from the same sample are listed, as sequenced in a study of regulatory T cells in long-lasting Graves disease. Time point defined: newly diagnosed GD, antithyroid drugs for less than 3 months. RNA extracted from PBMCs served as the sequencing template. CDR3 regions were amplified by Arm-PCR using iRepertoire HTBI primers to build TCR beta libraries. TCRdb re-derived calls from the multiplex PCR reads in MiXCR, one entry per CDR3 protein. The repertoire holds around 250,000 distinct CDR3 sequences, with 15% to 20% as singletons. These data also formed part of another study, on T cells in Graves' hyperthyroidism and ophthalmopathy.

The specimen was peripheral blood mononuclear cells (PBMCs), collected at new diagnosis, from a patient treated with antithyroid drugs. All receptors come from a woman in her thirties with Graves disease.

V is TRBV6-5 and J is TRBJ2-1; D uncertain. V gave up 3 bases and J gave up 8 bases, with 14 bases separating them. Germline loops: CDR1 MNHEY, CDR2 SVGAGI. This CDR3 comprises 14 residues. The CDR3 loop reads CASSYGPLRDEQFF. The CDR3 coding sequence is TGTGCCAGCAGTTATGGGCCCCTCCGAGATGAGCAGTTCTTC.

This clonotype was detected many times. The genes are TRBV3-1 and TRBJ2-7, with 10 bases fitting TRBD2. There are 16 residues in the CDR3. The junction had 6 bases not matched to a gene; V was cut back by 2 bases and J by 2 bases. Germline V gene sequence: CDR1 LGHDT, CDR2 YNNKEL (reference sequence). The CDR3 here is CASSQTALAGPYEQYF. DNA of the CDR3: TGTGCCAGCAGCCAAACCGCACTAGCGGGGCCCTACGAGCAGTACTTC.

With regard to this clonotype: This may be a read error, as it is one base from a much larger clone. This chain joins TRBV10-2 and TRBJ2-1; either TRBD1 or TRBD2 may supply D (5 bases each). The CDR3 is 15 residues long. Germline V lookup: CDR1 WSHSY, CDR2 SAAADI. Trimming removed 10 bases from V and 2 bases from J, with 18 bases in between. The CDR3 DNA reads as TGCGCCACCTTTCAGAGGGGTACCCCCTACAATGAGCAGTTCTTC. It codes for CATFQRGTPYNEQFF.

This clonotype was counted at least ten times. This chain connects TRBV12-3 or TRBV12-4 to TRBJ1-1, with D maybe TRBD1 (5 bases). The V and J ends lost 7 bases and 11 bases respectively, with 17 bases between them. CDR3 length: 12 amino acids. The CDR3 loop reads CASTSGQGRAFF. CDR3 DNA: TGTGCCAGCACCTCCGGTCAGGGTAGGGCTTTCTTT.

This clonotype was counted many times. The chain joins TRBV11-2 to TRBJ1-2, with D tentatively TRBD1 (5 bases). The CDR3 contains 16 residues. Trimming took 5 bases from V and 0 from J, leaving 16 bases between them. Per the germline V gene, CDR1 is SGHAT and CDR2 is FQNNGV. CDR3 sequence reads: CASSPRGVSPNYGYTF. CDR3 DNA sequence: TGTGCCAGCAGCCCCAGAGGGGTCTCCCCTAACTATGGCTACACCTTC. The entire variable domain, with the rest obtained from reference TRBV11-2 and TRBJ1-2, is as follows: EAGVAQSPRYKIIEKRQSVAFWCNPISGHATLYWYQQILGQGPKLLIQFQNNGVVDDSQLPKDRFSAERLKGVDSTLKIQPAKLEDSAVYLCASSPRGVSPNYGYTFGSGTRLTVV.

This clonotype was observed at least ten times. The V call is TRBV10-3, the J call TRBJ1-1, with D unresolved. CDR1 and CDR2 from the germline V gene are ENHRY and SYGVKD. Trimming took 7 bases from V and 0 from J, leaving 9 bases between them. This CDR3 contains 13 residues. CDR3 sequence reads: CAITPDLNTEAFF. CDR3 sequence (DNA): TGTGCCATCACACCCGACTTGAACACTGAAGCTTTCTTT.

This clonotype was observed many times. The chain joins TRBV2 to TRBJ2-7; 7 nucleotides agree with TRBD1. The V segment lost 6 bases and the J segment 2 bases; nucleotides outside the gene matches: 10. Germline V gene lookup returns CDR1 SNHLY and CDR2 FYNNEI. This CDR3 has 15 amino acids. CDR3 region: CASRVDRVWTYEQYF. CDR3 in DNA: TGTGCCAGCAGAGTTGACAGGGTATGGACCTACGAGCAGTACTTC.

This clonotype was found many times. The chain recombines TRBV6-1 with TRBJ2-7; 7 bases are a match to TRBD1. This CDR3 has 15 residues. Germline trimming cut 3 bases from V and 4 bases from J; bases unmatched to any gene: 9. In germline, CDR1 is MNHNS, CDR2 SASEGT. DNA for the CDR3: TGTGCCAGCAGTGACAGATACAGGGGAGCGTACGAGCAGTACTTC. Translated: CASSDRYRGAYEQYF.

There are many counts of this clonotype. This sequence joins TRBV6-2 or TRBV6-3 and TRBJ2-1; 7 nucleotides agree with TRBD1. This CDR3 region has 15 residues. Germline CDR1 MNHEY, CDR2 SVGEGT. The V segment lost 5 bases and the J segment 8 bases; nucleotides outside the gene matches: 12. The CDR3 spells CASSEMKGARDEQFF. Here the CDR3 DNA reads TGTGCCAGCAGTGAAATGAAGGGGGCGCGGGATGAGCAGTTCTTC.

This clonotype was detected only a few times. V gene TRBV6-1 combines with J gene TRBJ1-1; tentative D call: TRBD1 (5 bases). V shed 6 bases and J shed 0 bases, with 11 bases lying between them. Germline V lookup: CDR1 MNHNS, CDR2 SASEGT. This CDR3 has 14 residues. DNA of the CDR3: TGTGCCAGCAGGGGGACGGGAATGAACACTGAAGCTTTCTTT. It specifies CASRGTGMNTEAFF.

This clonotype was recorded at least ten times. J is TRBJ1-4 and V is TRBV7-2; D may be TRBD1 (6 bases). This CDR3 has 16 amino acids. Trimming took 7 bases from V and 8 from J, leaving 23 bases between them. Germline V gene data show CDR1 as SGHTA and CDR2 as FQGNSA. The CDR3 region has the DNA TGTGCCAGCACCTCCTTTTCCGGGACACGCAACGAAAAACTGTTTTTT. This encodes CASTSFSGTRNEKLFF.

This clonotype was observed a handful of times. One base separates it from a far larger clone, so it is likely a read error. The J gene is TRBJ1-2, the V gene TRBV2; 7 bases line up with TRBD1. The CDR3 spans 15 residues. Germline V gene lookup returns CDR1 SNHLY and CDR2 FYNNEI. The CDR3 nucleotides are TGTGCCAGCAGTTCCACAGGGGCCGCTAACTATGGCTACGCCTTC. It yields the protein CASSSTGAANYGYAF.

In its sample, this clonotype was seen many times. This chain uses TRBV9 with TRBJ2-2; no firm D call. The CDR3 runs 14 residues. The germline gives CDR1 SGDLS, CDR2 YYNGEE. The V gene lost 0 bases and the J gene lost 7 bases, with 10 bases spanning the gap. Here the CDR3 DNA reads TGTGCCAGCAGCGTAGGAAGGGCTCTCGGGGAGCTGTTTTTT. This encodes CASSVGRALGELFF.

This clonotype was recorded a few times. The chain recombines TRBV6-1 with TRBJ2-3; D remains unclear. The CDR3 sequence is 12 residues long. CDR1 and CDR2 (germline): MNHNS, SASEGT. Trimming took 7 bases from V and 0 from J, leaving 5 bases between them. Here the CDR3 reads CASKTSTDTQYF. The DNA for the CDR3 is TGTGCCAGCAAAACTAGCACAGATACGCAGTATTTT.

This clonotype was counted at least ten times. This rearrangement joins TRBV4-1 to TRBJ2-3, with 9 bases fitting TRBD2. V was pared by 2 bases and J by 3 bases, with 6 bases of the junction left unmatched. CDR3 size: 16 residues. Germline CDR1 MGHRA, CDR2 YSYEKL. The CDR3 loop is CASSQIAGAVTDTQYF. CDR3 bases: TGCGCCAGCAGCCAAATAGCGGGGGCGGTTACAGATACGCAGTATTTT.

This clonotype has at least ten counts. The chain has TRBV9 and TRBJ1-2, with D tentatively TRBD1 (5 bases). The CDR3 is made up of 15 amino acids. Looked up from germline, CDR1 is SGDLS and CDR2 is YYNGEE. Trimming pared 3 bases from V and 5 bases from J, leaving 17 bases between. In DNA form, the CDR3 reads TGTGCCAGCAGCGCCGCTTTCGGGGCACCTTATGGCTACACCTTC. Amino acid sequence: CASSAAFGAPYGYTF.

This chain uses TRBV5-1 with TRBJ2-1; TRBD2 matches at 10 bases. The CDR3 sequence is 15 residues long. Trimming at V came to 0 bases and at J to 6 bases, leaving 3 bases not matched to a gene. Per germline, CDR1 SGHRS and CDR2 YFSETQ. The CDR3: CASSLVAGGVNEQFF. The DNA for the CDR3 is TGCGCCAGCAGCTTGGTAGCGGGAGGCGTCAATGAGCAGTTCTTC.

The table lists this clonotype with many counts. The rearrangement links TRBV20-1 to TRBJ2-2; D might be TRBD2 (6 bases). CDR1 and CDR2 from the germline V gene are DFQATT and SNEGSKA (reference sequence). The CDR3 totals 14 residues. Trimming stripped 3 bases from V and 8 bases from J, with 16 bases between. CDR3 in amino acids: CSASPGTSPGELFF. The CDR3, as DNA: TGCAGTGCTAGTCCCGGGACTTCTCCTGGGGAGCTGTTTTTT.

This clonotype has ten or more counts. The chain carries TRBV28 and TRBJ1-3, with D unclear. The CDR3 loop spans 13 amino acids. Germline values: CDR1 MDHEN, CDR2 SYDVKM. Trimming cost V 9 bases and J 0 bases, with 9 bases left between them. Written as DNA, the CDR3 is TGTGCCAGGGACGGAGTCTCTGGAAACACCATATATTTT. The encoded protein is CARDGVSGNTIYF.

The CDR3 reads CASNQINSGNTIYF. CDR3 nucleotides: TGTGCCAGCAATCAGATTAACTCTGGAAACACCATATATTTT. The chain employs TRBV12-3 or TRBV12-4 and TRBJ1-3, with D unclear. The ends were cut back, 7 bases at V and 0 bases at J, with 10 bases in the middle. The CDR3 contains 14 residues.